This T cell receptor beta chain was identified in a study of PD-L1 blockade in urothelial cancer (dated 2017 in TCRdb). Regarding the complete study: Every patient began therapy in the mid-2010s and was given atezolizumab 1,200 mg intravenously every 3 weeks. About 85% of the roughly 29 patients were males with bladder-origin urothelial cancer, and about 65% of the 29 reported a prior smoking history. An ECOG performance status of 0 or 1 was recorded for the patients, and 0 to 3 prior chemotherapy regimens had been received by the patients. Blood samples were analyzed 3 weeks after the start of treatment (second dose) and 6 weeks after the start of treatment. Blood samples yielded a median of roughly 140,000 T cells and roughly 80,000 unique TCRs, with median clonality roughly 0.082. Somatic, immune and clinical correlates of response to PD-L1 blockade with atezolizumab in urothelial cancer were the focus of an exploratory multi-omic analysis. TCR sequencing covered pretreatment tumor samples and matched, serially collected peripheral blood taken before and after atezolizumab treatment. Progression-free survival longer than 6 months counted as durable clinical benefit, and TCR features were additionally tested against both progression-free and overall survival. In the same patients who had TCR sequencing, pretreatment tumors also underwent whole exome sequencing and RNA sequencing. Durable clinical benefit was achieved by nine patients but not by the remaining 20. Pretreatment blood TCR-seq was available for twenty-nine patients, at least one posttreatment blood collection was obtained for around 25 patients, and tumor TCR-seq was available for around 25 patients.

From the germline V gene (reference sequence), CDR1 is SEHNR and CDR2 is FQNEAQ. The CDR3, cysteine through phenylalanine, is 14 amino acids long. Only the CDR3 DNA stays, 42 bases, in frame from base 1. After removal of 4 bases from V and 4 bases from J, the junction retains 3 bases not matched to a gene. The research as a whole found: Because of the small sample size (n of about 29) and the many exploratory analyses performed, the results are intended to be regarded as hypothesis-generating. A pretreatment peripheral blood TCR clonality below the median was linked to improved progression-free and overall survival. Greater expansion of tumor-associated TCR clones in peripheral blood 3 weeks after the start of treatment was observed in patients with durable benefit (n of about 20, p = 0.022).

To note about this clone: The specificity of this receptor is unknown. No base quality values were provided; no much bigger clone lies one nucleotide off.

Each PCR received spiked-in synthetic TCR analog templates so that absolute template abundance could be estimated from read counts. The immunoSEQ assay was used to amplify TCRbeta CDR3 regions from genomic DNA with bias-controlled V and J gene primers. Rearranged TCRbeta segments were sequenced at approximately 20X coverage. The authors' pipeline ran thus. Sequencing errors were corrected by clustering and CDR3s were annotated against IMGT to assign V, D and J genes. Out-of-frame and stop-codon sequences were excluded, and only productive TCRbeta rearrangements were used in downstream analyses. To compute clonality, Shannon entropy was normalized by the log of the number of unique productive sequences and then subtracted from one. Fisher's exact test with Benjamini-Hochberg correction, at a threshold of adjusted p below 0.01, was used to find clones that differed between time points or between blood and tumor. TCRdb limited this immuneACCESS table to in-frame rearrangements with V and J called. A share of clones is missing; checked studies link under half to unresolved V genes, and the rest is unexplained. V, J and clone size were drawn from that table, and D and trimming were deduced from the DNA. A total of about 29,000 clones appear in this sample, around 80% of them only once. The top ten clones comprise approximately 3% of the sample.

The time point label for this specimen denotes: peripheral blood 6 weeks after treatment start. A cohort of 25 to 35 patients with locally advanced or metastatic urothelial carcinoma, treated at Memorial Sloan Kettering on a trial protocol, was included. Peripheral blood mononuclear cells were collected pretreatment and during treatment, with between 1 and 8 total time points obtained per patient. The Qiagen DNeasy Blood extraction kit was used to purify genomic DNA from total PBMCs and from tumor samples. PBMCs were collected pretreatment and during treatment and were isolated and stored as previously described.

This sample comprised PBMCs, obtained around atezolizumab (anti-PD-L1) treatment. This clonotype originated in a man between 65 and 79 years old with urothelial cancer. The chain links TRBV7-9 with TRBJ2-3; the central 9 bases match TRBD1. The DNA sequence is TGTGCCAGCAGCTCCGGGACAGGGTCAGATACGCAGTATTTT. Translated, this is CASSSGTGSDTQYF.